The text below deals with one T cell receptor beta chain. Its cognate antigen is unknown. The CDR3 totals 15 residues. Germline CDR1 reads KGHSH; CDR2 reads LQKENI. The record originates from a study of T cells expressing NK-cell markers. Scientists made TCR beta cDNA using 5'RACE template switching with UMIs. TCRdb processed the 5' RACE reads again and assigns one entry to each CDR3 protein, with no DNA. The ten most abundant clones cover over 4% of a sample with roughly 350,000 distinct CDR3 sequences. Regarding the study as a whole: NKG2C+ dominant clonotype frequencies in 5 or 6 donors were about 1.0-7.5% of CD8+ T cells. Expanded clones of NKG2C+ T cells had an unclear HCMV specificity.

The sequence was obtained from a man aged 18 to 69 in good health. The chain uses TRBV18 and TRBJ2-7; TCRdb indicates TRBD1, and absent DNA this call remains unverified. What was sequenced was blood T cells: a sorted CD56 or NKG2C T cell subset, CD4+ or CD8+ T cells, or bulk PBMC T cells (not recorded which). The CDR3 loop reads CASSPLPGTGNEQYF.